These 11 T cell receptor beta chains were sequenced from one sample in a study of post-analysis software for immune sequencing data. For these TCRs, the target antigens are not known. The study's findings and limits: Controls had lower frequencies than patients of about 5 TRBV segments, which included TRBV5-6, TRBV5-1 and TRBV20-1.

Unique molecular identifiers tagged the TCR beta cDNA libraries. TCRdb fed the PCR reads into MiXCR, producing one record per CDR3 protein. The table has roughly 400,000 distinct CDR3 sequences, over 30% seen once. The sequenced sample was blood. The receptors here all came from a girl between 2 and 10 years old with multiple sclerosis.

V usage is TRBV7-2 and J usage is TRBJ1-6; tentative D call: TRBD1 (5 bases). V was pared by 5 bases and J by 5 bases, with 16 bases between. There are 16 residues in the CDR3. Germline V CDR1 and CDR2: SGHTA, FQGNSA. The CDR3 DNA reads as TGTGCCAGCAGCCAAAGACAGCCTCCGGATAATTCACCCCTCCACTTT. Translating it yields CASSQRQPPDNSPLHF. The full variable domain, completed using reference TRBV7-2 and TRBJ1-6, is GAGVSQSPSNKVTEKGKDVELRCDPISGHTALYWYRQSLGQGLEFLIYFQGNSAPDKSGLPSDRFSAERTGGSVSTLTIQRTQQEDSAVYLCASSQRQPPDNSPLHFGNGTRLTVT.

This clonotype was seen only a few times. The J gene is TRBJ1-5, the V gene TRBV20-1; 8 bases match TRBD1. Germline CDR1 reads DFQATT; CDR2 reads SNEGSKA (reference sequence). The CDR3 contains 15 residues. The V and J ends lost 4 bases and 3 bases, in that order; junction bases with no gene match: 8. CDR3 coding DNA: TGCAGTGCTAACAGGGGGTTAAGCAACAATCAGCCCCAGCATTTT. It is translated as CSANRGLSNNQPQHF.

The gene calls are TRBV12-3 or TRBV12-4 and TRBJ1-2; D may be TRBD1 (5 bases). CDR3 length: 14 residues. V lost 5 bases to trimming and J lost 2 bases, with 12 bases between them. The CDR3 loop is CASSGLRDNYGYTF. The CDR3 coding sequence is TGTGCCAGCAGTGGATTACGGGACAACTATGGCTACACCTTC.

This clonotype was observed once. The rearrangement links TRBV7-9 to TRBJ1-5; 8 nucleotides match TRBD1. J gave up 8 bases and V 1 base, and 4 bases lay outside the gene matches. The CDR3 covers 14 residues. CDR1 is SEHNR and CDR2 is FQNEAQ in the germline V gene (reference sequence). The CDR3 coding sequence is TGTGCCAGCAGCTTAGTCAGGGGGCTGGAGCCCCAGCATTTT. It yields the protein CASSLVRGLEPQHF. Looking up the rest from reference TRBV7-9 and TRBJ1-5 gives the full variable domain: DTGVSQNPRHKITKRGQNVTFRCDPISEHNRLYWYRQTLGQGPEFLTYFQNEAQLEKSRLLSDRFSAERPKGSFSTLEIQRTEQGDSAMYLCASSLVRGLEPQHFGDGTRLSIL.

The CDR3 spells CASSEHGDTEAFF. The CDR3 region has the DNA TGTGCCAGCAGTGAACACGGGGACACTGAAGCTTTCTTT. The gene calls are TRBV6-1 and TRBJ1-1; D is unresolved. Trimming left V 2 bases short and J 3 bases short, with 7 bases between. In germline, CDR1 is MNHNS, CDR2 SASEGT. The CDR3 is made up of 13 amino acids.

The chain employs TRBV9 and TRBJ2-1; perhaps D is TRBD1 or TRBD2 (5 bases each). CDR3 length: 15 amino acids. Per germline, CDR1 SGDLS and CDR2 YYNGEE. Trimming stripped 0 bases from V and 7 bases from J, with 14 bases between. The DNA for the CDR3 is TGTGCCAGCAGCGTAGAACCGGGGCAAGGGAATGAGCAGTTCTTC. Residues: CASSVEPGQGNEQFF. Filled out from reference TRBV9 and TRBJ2-1, the complete variable domain reads DSGVTQTPKHLITATGQRVTLRCSPRSGDLSVYWYQQSLDQGLQFLIQYYNGEERAKGNILERFSAQQFPDLHSELNLSSLELGDSALYFCASSVEPGQGNEQFFGPGTRLTVL.

The gene calls are TRBV28 and TRBJ2-7, with D maybe TRBD2 (7 bases). Germline assignment: CDR1 MDHEN and CDR2 SYDVKM. CDR3 length equals 15 residues. Trimming left V 6 bases short and J 3 bases short, with 18 bases between. CDR3 sequence: CASSLGGGGGYEQYF. DNA for the CDR3: TGTGCCAGCAGCCTTGGAGGGGGGGGCGGCTACGAGCAGTACTTC.

This clonotype turned up a few times. The V and J genes are TRBV20-1 and TRBJ2-1; TRBD2 matches 12 bases. J was trimmed by 4 bases and V by 8 bases; bases with no gene match: 6. The CDR3 consists of 14 residues. CDR1 is DFQATT and CDR2 is SNEGSKA in the germline V gene (reference sequence). The CDR3 sequence is CSTGLAGFYNEQFF. CDR3 DNA sequence: TGCAGTACTGGACTAGCGGGATTTTACAATGAGCAGTTCTTC.

This chain links TRBV5-6 with TRBJ1-1; weak D call: TRBD1 (5 bases). Trimming left V 0 bases short and J 1 base short, with 10 bases between. The germline CDR1 and CDR2 sequences are SGHDT and YYEEEE. This CDR3 is 15 amino acids long. Here the CDR3 reads CASSLEETENTEAFF. The CDR3 nucleotides read TGTGCCAGCAGCTTGGAAGAGACAGAGAACACTGAAGCTTTCTTT.

This sequence joins TRBV12-3 or TRBV12-4 and TRBJ1-2, with D possibly being TRBD1 (6 bases). Trimming pared 2 bases from V and 4 bases from J, leaving 14 bases between. This CDR3 has 15 amino acids. CDR3 sequence: CASSLWQGTFYGYTF. The CDR3 DNA reads as TGTGCCAGCAGTTTATGGCAGGGGACGTTCTATGGCTACACCTTC.

This clonotype has a count of ten or more. The rearrangement uses TRBV5-1 and TRBJ2-7; D not certain. The CDR3 consists of 15 residues. V lost 1 base to trimming and J lost 2 bases, with 13 bases between them. Germline V lookup: CDR1 SGHRS, CDR2 YFSETQ. CDR3 residues: CASSLTPTAPYEQYF. In DNA form, the CDR3 reads TGCGCCAGCAGCTTGACCCCGACCGCCCCCTACGAGCAGTACTTC.